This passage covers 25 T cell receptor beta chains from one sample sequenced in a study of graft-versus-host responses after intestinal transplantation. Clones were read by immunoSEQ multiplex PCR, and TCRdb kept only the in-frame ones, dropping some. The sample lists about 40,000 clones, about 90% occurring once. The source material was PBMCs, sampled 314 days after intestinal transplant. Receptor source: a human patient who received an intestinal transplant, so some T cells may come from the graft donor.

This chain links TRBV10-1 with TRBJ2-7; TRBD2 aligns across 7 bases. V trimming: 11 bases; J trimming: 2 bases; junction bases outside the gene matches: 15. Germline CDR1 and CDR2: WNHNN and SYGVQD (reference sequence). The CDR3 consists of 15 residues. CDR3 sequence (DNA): TGCGCCTTCCCCGAGGTAGCTAGCGGCCCCTACGAGCAGTACTTC. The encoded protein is CAFPEVASGPYEQYF.

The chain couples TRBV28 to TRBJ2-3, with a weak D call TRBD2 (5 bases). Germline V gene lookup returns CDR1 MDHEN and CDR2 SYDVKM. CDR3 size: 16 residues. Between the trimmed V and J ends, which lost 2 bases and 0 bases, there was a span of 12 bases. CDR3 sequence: CASSLGSGYSTDTQYF. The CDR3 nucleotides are TGTGCCAGCAGTTTAGGGAGCGGCTATAGCACAGATACGCAGTATTTT.

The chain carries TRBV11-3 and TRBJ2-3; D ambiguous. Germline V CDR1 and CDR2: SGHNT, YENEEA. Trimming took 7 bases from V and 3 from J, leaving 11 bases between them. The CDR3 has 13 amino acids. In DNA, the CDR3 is TGTGCCAGCAACCCTCGTATGACAGATACGCAGTATTTT. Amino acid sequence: CASNPRMTDTQYF.

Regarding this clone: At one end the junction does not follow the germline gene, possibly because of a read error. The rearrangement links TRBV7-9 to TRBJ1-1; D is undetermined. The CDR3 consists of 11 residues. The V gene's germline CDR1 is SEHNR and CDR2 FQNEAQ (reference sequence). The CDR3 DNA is TGTGCCAGCAGCTTAGCTGCTGAAACTTTCTTT. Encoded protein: CASSLAAETFF. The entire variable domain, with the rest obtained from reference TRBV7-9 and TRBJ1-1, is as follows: DTGVSQNPRHKITKRGQNVTFRCDPISEHNRLYWYRQTLGQGPEFLTYFQNEAQLEKSRLLSDRFSAERPKGSFSTLEIQRTEQGDSAMYLCASSLAAETFFGQGTRLTVV.

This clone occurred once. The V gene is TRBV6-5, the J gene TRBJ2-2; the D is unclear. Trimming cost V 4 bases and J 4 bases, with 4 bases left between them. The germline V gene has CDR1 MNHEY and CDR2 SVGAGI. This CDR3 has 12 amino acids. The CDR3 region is CASSSVTGELFF. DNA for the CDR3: TGTGCCAGCAGTTCCGTCACCGGGGAGCTGTTTTTT.

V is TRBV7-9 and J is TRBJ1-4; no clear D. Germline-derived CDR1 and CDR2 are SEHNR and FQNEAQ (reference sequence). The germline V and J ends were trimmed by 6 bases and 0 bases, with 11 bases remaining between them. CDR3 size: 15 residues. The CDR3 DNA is TGTGCCAGCAGTCGCATCGTTGCAACTAATGAAAAACTGTTTTTT. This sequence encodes CASSRIVATNEKLFF.

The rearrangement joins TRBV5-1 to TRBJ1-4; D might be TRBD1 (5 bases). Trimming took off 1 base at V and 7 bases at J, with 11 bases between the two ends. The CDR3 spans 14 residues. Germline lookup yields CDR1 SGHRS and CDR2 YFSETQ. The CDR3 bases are TGCGCCAGCAGCTTGTCCAGGGCCGGTGAAAAACTGTTTTTT. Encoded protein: CASSLSRAGEKLFF.

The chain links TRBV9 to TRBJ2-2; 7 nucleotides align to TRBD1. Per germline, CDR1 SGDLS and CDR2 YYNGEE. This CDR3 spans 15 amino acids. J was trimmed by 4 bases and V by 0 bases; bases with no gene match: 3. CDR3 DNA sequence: TGTGCCAGCAGCGTAGGACAGGGAGTCACCGGGGAGCTGTTTTTT. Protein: CASSVGQGVTGELFF.

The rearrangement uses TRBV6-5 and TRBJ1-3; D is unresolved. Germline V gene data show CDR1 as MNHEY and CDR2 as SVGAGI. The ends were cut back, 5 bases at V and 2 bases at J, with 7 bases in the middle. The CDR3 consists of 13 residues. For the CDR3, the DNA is TGTGCCAGCAGTACCGACCCTGGAAACACCATATATTTT. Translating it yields CASSTDPGNTIYF.

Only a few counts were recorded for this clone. For the CDR3, the DNA is TGTGCCAGCAGCTTAGCGGGACAGGGTAGTGAAAAACTGTTTTTT. It codes for CASSLAGQGSEKLFF. The chain joins TRBV7-9 to TRBJ1-4; 9 bases map to TRBD1. The CDR3 contains 15 residues. Germline CDR1 and CDR2: SEHNR and FQNEAQ (reference sequence). The junction had 3 bases not matched to a gene; V was cut back by 0 bases and J by 7 bases.

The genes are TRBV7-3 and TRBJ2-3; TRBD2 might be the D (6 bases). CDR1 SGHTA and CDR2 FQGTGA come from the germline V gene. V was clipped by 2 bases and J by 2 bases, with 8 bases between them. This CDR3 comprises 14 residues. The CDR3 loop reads CASSLSSDTDTQYF. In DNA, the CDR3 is TGTGCCAGCAGCTTATCTAGCGACACAGATACGCAGTATTTT.

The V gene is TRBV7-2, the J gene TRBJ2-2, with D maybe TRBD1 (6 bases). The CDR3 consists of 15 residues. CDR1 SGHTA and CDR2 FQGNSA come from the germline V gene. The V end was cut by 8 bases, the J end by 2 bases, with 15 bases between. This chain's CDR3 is CASLGVQGNTGELFF. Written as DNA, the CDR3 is TGTGCCAGCCTCGGGGTACAGGGAAACACCGGGGAGCTGTTTTTT.

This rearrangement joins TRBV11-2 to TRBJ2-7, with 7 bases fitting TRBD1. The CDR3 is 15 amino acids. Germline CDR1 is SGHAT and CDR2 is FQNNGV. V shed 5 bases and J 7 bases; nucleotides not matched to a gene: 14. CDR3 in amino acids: CASSPALGQSKEQYF. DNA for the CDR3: TGTGCCAGCAGCCCGGCTTTGGGACAGTCAAAGGAGCAGTACTTC.

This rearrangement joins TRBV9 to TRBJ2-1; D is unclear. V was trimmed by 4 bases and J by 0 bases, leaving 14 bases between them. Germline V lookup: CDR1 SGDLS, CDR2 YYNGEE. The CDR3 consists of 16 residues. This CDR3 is CASSPPGFSSYNEQFF. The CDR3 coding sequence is TGTGCCAGCAGCCCACCCGGGTTTAGCTCCTACAATGAGCAGTTCTTC.

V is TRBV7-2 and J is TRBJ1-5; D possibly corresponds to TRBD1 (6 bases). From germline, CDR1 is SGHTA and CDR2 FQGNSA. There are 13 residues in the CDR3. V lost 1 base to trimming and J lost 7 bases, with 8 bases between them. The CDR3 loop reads CASSLDRVQPQHF. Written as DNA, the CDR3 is TGTGCCAGCAGCTTAGACAGGGTACAGCCCCAGCATTTT.

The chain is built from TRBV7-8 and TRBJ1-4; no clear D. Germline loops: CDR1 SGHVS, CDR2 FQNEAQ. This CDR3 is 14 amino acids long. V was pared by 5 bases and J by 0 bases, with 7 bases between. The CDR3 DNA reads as TGTGCCAGCAGCCTACGGTCAACTAATGAAAAACTGTTTTTT. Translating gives CASSLRSTNEKLFF.

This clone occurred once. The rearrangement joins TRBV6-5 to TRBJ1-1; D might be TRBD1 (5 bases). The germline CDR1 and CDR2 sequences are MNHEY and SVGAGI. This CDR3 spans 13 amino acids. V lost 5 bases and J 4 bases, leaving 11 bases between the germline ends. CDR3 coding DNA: TGTGCCAGCAGTCCCCTTGGGGGCACTGAAGCTTTCTTT. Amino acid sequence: CASSPLGGTEAFF.

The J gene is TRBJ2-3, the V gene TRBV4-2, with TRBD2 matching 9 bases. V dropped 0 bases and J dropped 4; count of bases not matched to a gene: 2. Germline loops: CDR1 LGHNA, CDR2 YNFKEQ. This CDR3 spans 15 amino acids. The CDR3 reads CASSQETSGADTQYF. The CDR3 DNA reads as TGTGCCAGCAGCCAAGAGACTAGCGGTGCAGATACGCAGTATTTT.

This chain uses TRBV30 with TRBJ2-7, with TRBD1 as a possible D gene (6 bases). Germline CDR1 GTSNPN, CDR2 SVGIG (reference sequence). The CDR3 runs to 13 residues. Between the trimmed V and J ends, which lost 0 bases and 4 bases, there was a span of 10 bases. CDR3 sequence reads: CAWSVQRGYEQYF. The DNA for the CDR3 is TGTGCCTGGAGTGTACAGAGGGGGTACGAGCAGTACTTC.

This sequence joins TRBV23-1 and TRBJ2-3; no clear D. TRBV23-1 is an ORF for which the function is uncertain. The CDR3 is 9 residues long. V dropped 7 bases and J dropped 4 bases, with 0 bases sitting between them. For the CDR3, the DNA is TGCGCCAGCACAGATACGCAGTATTTT. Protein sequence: CASTDTQYF.

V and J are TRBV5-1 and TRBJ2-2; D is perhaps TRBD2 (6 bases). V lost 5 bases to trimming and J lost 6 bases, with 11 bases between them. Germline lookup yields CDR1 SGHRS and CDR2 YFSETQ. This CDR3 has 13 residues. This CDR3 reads CASSPTGAGELFF. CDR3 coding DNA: TGCGCCAGCAGTCCAACGGGAGCCGGGGAGCTGTTTTTT.

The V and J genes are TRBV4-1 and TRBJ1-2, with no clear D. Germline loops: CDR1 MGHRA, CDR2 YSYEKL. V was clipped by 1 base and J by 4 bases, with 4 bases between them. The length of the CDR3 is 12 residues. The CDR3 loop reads CASSQGVYGYTF. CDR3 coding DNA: TGCGCCAGCAGCCAAGGGGTCTATGGCTACACCTTC.

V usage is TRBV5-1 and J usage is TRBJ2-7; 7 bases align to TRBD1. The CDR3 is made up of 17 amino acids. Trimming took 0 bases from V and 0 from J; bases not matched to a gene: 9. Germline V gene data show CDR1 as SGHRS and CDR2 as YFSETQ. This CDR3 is CASSLAPTGQSSYEQYF. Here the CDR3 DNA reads TGCGCCAGCAGCTTGGCCCCGACAGGGCAAAGCTCCTACGAGCAGTACTTC.

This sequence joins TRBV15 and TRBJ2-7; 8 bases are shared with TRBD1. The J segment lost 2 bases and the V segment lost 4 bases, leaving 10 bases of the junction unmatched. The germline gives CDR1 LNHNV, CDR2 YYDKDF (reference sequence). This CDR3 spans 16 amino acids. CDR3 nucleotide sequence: TGTGCCACCAGCATGGTAAAGACAGGGGTCCCCTACGAGCAGTACTTC. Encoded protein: CATSMVKTGVPYEQYF.

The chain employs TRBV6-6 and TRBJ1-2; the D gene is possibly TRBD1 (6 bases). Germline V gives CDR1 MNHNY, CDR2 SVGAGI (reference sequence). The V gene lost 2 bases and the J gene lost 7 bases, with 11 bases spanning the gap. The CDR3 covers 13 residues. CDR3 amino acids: CASSYGEGGGYTF. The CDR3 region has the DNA TGTGCCAGCAGTTACGGGGAGGGGGGTGGCTACACCTTC.